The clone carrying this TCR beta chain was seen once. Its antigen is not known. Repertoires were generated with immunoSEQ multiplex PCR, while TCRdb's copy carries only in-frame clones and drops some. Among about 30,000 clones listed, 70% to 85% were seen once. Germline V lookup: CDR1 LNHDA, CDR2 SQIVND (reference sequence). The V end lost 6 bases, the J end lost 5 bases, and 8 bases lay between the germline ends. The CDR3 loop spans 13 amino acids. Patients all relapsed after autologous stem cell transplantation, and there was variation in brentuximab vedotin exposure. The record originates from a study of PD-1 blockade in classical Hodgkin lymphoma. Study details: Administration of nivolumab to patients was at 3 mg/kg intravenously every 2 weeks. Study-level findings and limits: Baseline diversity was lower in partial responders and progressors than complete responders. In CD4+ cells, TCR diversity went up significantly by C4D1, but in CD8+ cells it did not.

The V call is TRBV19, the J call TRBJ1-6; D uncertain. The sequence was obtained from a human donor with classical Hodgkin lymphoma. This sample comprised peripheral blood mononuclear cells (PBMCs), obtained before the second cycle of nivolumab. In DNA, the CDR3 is TGTGCCAGTAGAAGACAAGATAATTCACCCCTCCACTTT. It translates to CASRRQDNSPLHF.